These 19 T cell receptor beta chains were all obtained from the same sample, sequenced in a study of molecular identifiers for immune sequencing clone quantification. TCRdb redid the calling of the PCR reads with MiXCR, one entry per CDR3 protein. Of under 650,000 distinct CDR3 sequences listed, about 20% are singletons. Sequences were obtained from naive CD8+ T cells from blood, with Jurkat cell RNA spiked in. The subset here: FACS-sorted CD8+CD4-CCR7+CD45RA+ naive T cells. The source of these receptors is a human donor in good health. Some libraries in this study had Jurkat cell RNA spiked in.

This clonotype has a handful of counts. The chain is built from TRBV29-1 and TRBJ2-1; D is ambiguous. The CDR3 totals 10 residues. Germline CDR1 SQVTM, CDR2 ANQGSEA. The V end lost 5 bases, the J end lost 8 bases, and 7 bases lay between the germline ends. This chain's CDR3 is CSVLSHEQFF. The CDR3 DNA sequence: TGCAGCGTTTTGTCCCATGAGCAGTTCTTC.

Comments on this clonotype: Given a much more abundant clone one base away, this may be a read error. The chain uses TRBV20-1 and TRBJ1-1, with D unclear. Germline V gene lookup returns CDR1 DFQATT and CDR2 SNEGSKA (reference sequence). Trimming cost V 0 bases and J 0 bases, with 11 bases left between them. This CDR3 has 15 residues. Written as DNA, the CDR3 is TGCAGTGCTAGAGATTATCGGGAGGTGAACACTGAAGCTTTCTTT. This translates into CSARDYREVNTEAFF.

Turning to this clonotype: A much bigger clone sits one base away, suggesting this may be a read error. The chain has TRBV6-5 and TRBJ2-7; possibly TRBD1 for D (6 bases). Germline loops: CDR1 MNHEY, CDR2 SVGAGI. The CDR3 consists of 15 residues. The CDR3 spells CASSKGTGTSCEQYF. The DNA for the CDR3 is TGTGCCAGCAGCAAAGGAACCGGGACATCCTGCGAGCAGTACTTC.

The chain links TRBV6-2 or TRBV6-3 to TRBJ2-7; 8 nucleotides align to TRBD2. Trimming cost V 7 bases and J 6 bases; bases outside gene matches: 5. Germline CDR1 reads MNHEY; CDR2 reads SVGEGT. CDR3 size: 12 residues. CDR3 sequence reads: CASTPGGGEQYF. In DNA form, the CDR3 reads TGTGCCAGCACCCCGGGGGGGGGCGAGCAGTACTTC.

The rearrangement links TRBV4-1 to TRBJ2-1; D gene unclear. The ends were cut back, 0 bases at V and 1 base at J, with 16 bases in the middle. The CDR3 runs to 18 residues. Germline V gene lookup returns CDR1 MGHRA and CDR2 YSYEKL. The CDR3 sequence: CASSQDNGPLSSYNEQFF. CDR3 in DNA: TGCGCCAGCAGCCAAGATAATGGACCCCTATCTTCCTACAATGAGCAGTTCTTC.

This chain connects TRBV7-9 to TRBJ2-7; 7 bases align to TRBD1. V dropped 5 bases and J dropped 2; count of bases not matched to a gene: 9. The germline CDR1 and CDR2 sequences are SEHNR and FQNEAQ (reference sequence). The CDR3 has 15 amino acids. CDR3 nucleotide sequence: TGTGCCAGCAGCCCGAGGACAGGCCTGGCCTACGAGCAGTACTTC. This sequence encodes CASSPRTGLAYEQYF. Supplemented by reference TRBV7-9 and TRBJ2-7, the full variable domain reads DTGVSQNPRHKITKRGQNVTFRCDPISEHNRLYWYRQTLGQGPEFLTYFQNEAQLEKSRLLSDRFSAERPKGSFSTLEIQRTEQGDSAMYLCASSPRTGLAYEQYFGPGTRLTVT.

V and J are TRBV5-6 and TRBJ2-7; weak D call: TRBD2 (7 bases). Germline loops: CDR1 SGHDT, CDR2 YYEEEE. The length of the CDR3 is 16 residues. V shed 0 bases and J shed 2 bases, with 15 bases lying between them. The CDR3 region has the DNA TGTGCCAGCAGCTTGGTGGGGGGGCGAGGACCCTACGAGCAGTACTTC. Its translation: CASSLVGGRGPYEQYF.

In this sample, this clonotype turned up many times. The CDR3 DNA reads as TGTGCCAGCAGCTCGGCCGTTGAAGCTTTCTTT. Its translation: CASSSAVEAFF. The chain employs TRBV7-9 and TRBJ1-1; D call uncertain. Germline CDR1 reads SEHNR; CDR2 reads FQNEAQ (reference sequence). This CDR3 is 11 amino acids long. V was cut by 4 bases and J by 7 bases, with 7 bases left in between.

This clonotype was counted ten times or more. The chain couples TRBV27 to TRBJ2-7; weak D call: TRBD1 (8 bases). V was shortened by 6 bases and J by 4 bases, with 16 bases between the two germline ends. Germline assignment: CDR1 MNHEY and CDR2 SMNVEV (reference sequence). CDR3 length: 14 residues. The CDR3 region is CASRGGTGDYEQYF. DNA for the CDR3: TGTGCCAGCAGGGGGGGGACAGGAGATTACGAGCAGTACTTC.

The sample holds a few counts of this clonotype. The rearrangement joins TRBV7-9 to TRBJ2-1; 9 nucleotides align to TRBD2. The V and J ends lost 4 bases and 6 bases, in that order; junction bases with no gene match: 7. Germline-derived CDR1 and CDR2 are SEHNR and FQNEAQ (reference sequence). The CDR3 length is 15 residues. CDR3 residues: CASSYAAGGPNEQFF. The CDR3 DNA is TGTGCCAGCAGCTACGCGGCGGGAGGGCCCAATGAGCAGTTCTTC.

Ten or more counts support this clonotype. Relative to the germline gene, one junction end is altered; a read error may explain this. The chain combines TRBV2 with TRBJ1-1; no reliable D call. This CDR3 comprises 13 residues. Per germline, CDR1 SNHLY and CDR2 FYNNEI. CDR3 residues: CASREGMNTEAFF. Written as DNA, the CDR3 is TGTGCCAGCAGAGAAGGGATGAACACTGAAGCTTTCTTT.

This clonotype was counted many times. J is TRBJ2-5 and V is TRBV3-1; D gene unclear. Germline V gene data show CDR1 as LGHDT and CDR2 as YNNKEL (reference sequence). The CDR3 consists of 16 residues. Trimming took 4 bases from V and 4 from J, leaving 19 bases between them. CDR3 in DNA: TGTGCCAGCAGCCCACCAAATCACCCAATCCTAGAGACCCAGTACTTC. It codes for CASSPPNHPILETQYF.

Regarding this clonotype: A much more abundant neighbour one base away suggests this may be a read error. Likely a read error: the CDR3 ends without its conserved phenylalanine or tryptophan. The chain couples TRBV30 to TRBJ2-7, with 10 bases lining up with TRBD1. Trimming removed 3 bases from V and 3 bases from J; junction bases left unmatched: 5. The V gene's germline CDR1 is GTSNPN and CDR2 SVGIG (reference sequence). CDR3 size: 14 residues. The CDR3 coding sequence is TGTGCCTGGAGCGATGGACAGGGGGGCTACGAGCAGTACTCC. Its protein product is CAWSDGQGGYEQYS.

This clonotype has only one observation. The rearrangement links TRBV28 to TRBJ2-1, with a weak D call TRBD2 (5 bases). CDR1 is MDHEN, CDR2 SYDVKM, per germline. V lost 3 bases and J 4 bases, leaving 10 bases between the germline ends. The CDR3 has 14 residues. The CDR3 is CASSFLATYNEQFF. The CDR3 nucleotides are TGTGCCAGCAGTTTCCTAGCCACGTACAATGAGCAGTTCTTC.

This clonotype was seen ten or more times. V is TRBV6-5 and J is TRBJ2-3; TRBD1 might be the D (5 bases). Per germline, CDR1 MNHEY and CDR2 SVGAGI. V was cut by 2 bases and J by 1 base, with 10 bases left in between. The CDR3 spans 15 residues. The CDR3 reads CASSYVGQGTDTQYF. The CDR3 DNA is TGTGCCAGCAGTTACGTGGGGCAGGGCACAGATACGCAGTATTTT.

This clonotype was detected a few times. This chain links TRBV5-6 with TRBJ2-7; 10 bases align to TRBD2. Per the germline V gene, CDR1 is SGHDT and CDR2 is YYEEEE. The CDR3 runs 18 residues. V trimming: 0 bases; J trimming: 2 bases; junction bases outside the gene matches: 11. In nucleotides, the CDR3 is TGTGCCAGCAGCTTGGGGGTCACTAGCGGGACCTCCCCCTACGAGCAGTACTTC. It yields the protein CASSLGVTSGTSPYEQYF.

Points on this clonotype: Just one base apart from a much larger clone, this may be a read error. This chain uses TRBV13 with TRBJ1-5; TRBD1 aligns across 7 bases. The CDR3 is made up of 16 amino acids. CDR1 and CDR2 (germline): PRHDT, FYEKMQ (reference sequence). V gave up 4 bases and J gave up 0 bases; unmatched junction bases: 6. CDR3 loop: CASSSQGDGSNQPQHF. The DNA of the CDR3 is TGTGCCAGCAGCTCCCAGGGGGACGGTAGCAATCAGCCCCAGCATTTT.

V usage is TRBV5-6 and J usage is TRBJ2-3; TRBD1 or TRBD2 may be the D gene (5 bases each). The CDR3 contains 15 residues. CDR1 is SGHDT and CDR2 is YYEEEE in the germline V gene. V lost 7 bases and J 1 base, leaving 16 bases between the germline ends. This CDR3 reads CASGLGGGGTDTQYF. DNA of the CDR3: TGTGCCAGCGGCCTGGGTGGGGGAGGCACAGATACGCAGTATTTT.

This clonotype appeared many times. V is TRBV10-3 and J is TRBJ1-1; 10 bases agree with TRBD1. The CDR3 is 14 amino acids. V gave up 6 bases and J gave up 7 bases; unmatched junction bases: 8. Germline values: CDR1 ENHRY, CDR2 SYGVKD. The CDR3 reads CAIRETGGNDEAFF. The CDR3 nucleotides read TGTGCCATCAGGGAGACAGGGGGCAATGATGAAGCTTTCTTT.